Listed below are T cell receptor beta chains from one sample, sequenced in a study of CD8 T cells in Susac syndrome. From the immunoSEQ multiplex PCR reads, TCRdb called clonotypes with MiXCR, one entry per CDR3 protein. The table includes 150,000 to 200,000 distinct CDR3 sequences, just over 90% detected once. The sequencing input was CD4+ T cells from PBMCs. Receptor source: a human donor in good health. CDR3s include the opening cysteine and the closing phenylalanine or tryptophan. D genes are given only for firm matches. Part of the rows lack a size; the others show once, few, many or a class for expanded clones.

clone_size,d_call,j_call,v_call,cdr3_aa,cdr3_nt
.,.,TRBJ2-5,TRBV18,CASSPLGGQETQYF,TGTGCCAGCTCACCACTGGGGGGCCAAGAGACCCAGTACTTC
once,.,TRBJ2-1,TRBV24-1,CATSDPGRGSYNEQFF,TGTGCCACCAGTGATCCCGGACGGGGGTCCTACAATGAGCAGTTCTTC
.,.,TRBJ1-5,TRBV19,CASNDRFNQPQHF,TGTGCCAGTAACGACAGATTCAATCAGCCCCAGCATTTT
.,.,TRBJ1-6,TRBV15,CATSRVGGSNSPLHF,TGTGCCACCAGCAGAGTTGGGGGGAGCAATTCACCCCTCCACTTT
.,TRBD1,TRBJ1-2,TRBV5-1,CASSFTGGDYGYTF,TGCGCCAGCAGCTTTACAGGGGGGGACTATGGCTACACCTTC
.,TRBD1,TRBJ1-1,TRBV5-1,CASSPDRGGGTEAFF,TGCGCCAGCAGCCCGGACAGGGGCGGGGGAACTGAAGCTTTCTTT
.,.,TRBJ1-3,TRBV2,CASGIWQGNTIYF,TGTGCCAGCGGAATCTGGCAGGGAAACACCATATATTTT
.,.,TRBJ2-1,TRBV27,CASSQGRDEQFF,TGTGCCAGCTCCCAAGGGCGGGATGAGCAGTTCTTC
.,.,TRBJ1-1,TRBV3-1,CASSQAGEAFF,TGTGCCAGCAGCCAAGCGGGGGAAGCTTTCTTT
few,.,TRBJ2-7,TRBV13,CASSRRAYEQYF,TGTGCCAGCAGCCGGAGAGCCTACGAGCAGTACTTC
.,.,TRBJ2-1,TRBV27,CASTPDPPYSYNEQFF,TGTGCCAGCACCCCGGACCCGCCCTATTCCTACAATGAGCAGTTCTTC
.,.,TRBJ2-3,TRBV3-1,CASSQSTDYTDTQYF,TGTGCCAGCAGCCAATCCACCGACTACACAGATACGCAGTATTTT
.,TRBD1,TRBJ1-2,TRBV18,CASSLAGTAYGYTF,TGTGCCAGCTCACTTGCCGGGACAGCATATGGCTACACCTTC
.,TRBD1,TRBJ1-2,TRBV5-6,CASSQQDRVNGYTF,TGTGCCAGCAGCCAACAGGACAGGGTAAATGGCTACACCTTC
once,TRBD1,TRBJ2-7,TRBV29-1,CSVTRSGQGEDEQYF,TGCAGCGTTACCCGAAGCGGACAGGGGGAAGACGAGCAGTACTTC
.,.,TRBJ1-5,TRBV12-3/TRBV12-4,CASSLVQLNQPQHF,TGTGCCAGCAGTTTAGTACAGTTAAATCAGCCCCAGCATTTT
.,.,TRBJ2-3,TRBV7-2,CASLGHRIDTQYF,TGTGCCAGCCTGGGACACCGTATAGATACGCAGTATTTT
.,TRBD1,TRBJ2-7,TRBV28,CASSTSGTGEQYF,TGTGCCAGCAGTACCAGCGGGACAGGGGAGCAGTACTTC
.,.,TRBJ2-7,TRBV10-3,CAISDIAGTSYEQYF,TGTGCCATCAGTGATATCGCGGGAACCTCCTACGAGCAGTACTTC
.,.,TRBJ1-1,TRBV6-5,CASSYSEGHMNTEAFF,TGTGCCAGCAGTTACTCAGAGGGACATATGAACACTGAAGCTTTCTTT
.,TRBD1,TRBJ1-1,TRBV10-2,CASRGPGGFTEAFF,TGCGCCAGCCGGGGACCAGGGGGCTTCACTGAAGCTTTCTTT
once,TRBD1,TRBJ2-7,TRBV10-1,CASSRDSAREQYF,TGCGCCAGCAGTCGGGACAGTGCTCGCGAGCAGTACTTC